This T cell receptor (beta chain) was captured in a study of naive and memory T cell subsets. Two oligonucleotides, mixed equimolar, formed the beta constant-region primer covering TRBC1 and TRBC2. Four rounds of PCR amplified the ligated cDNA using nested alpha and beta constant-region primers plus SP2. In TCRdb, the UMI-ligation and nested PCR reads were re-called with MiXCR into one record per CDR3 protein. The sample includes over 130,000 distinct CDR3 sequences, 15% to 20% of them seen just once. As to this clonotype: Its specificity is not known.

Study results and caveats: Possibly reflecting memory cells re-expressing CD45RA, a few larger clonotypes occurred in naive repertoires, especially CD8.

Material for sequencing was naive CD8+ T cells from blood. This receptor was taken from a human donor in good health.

The CDR3 nucleotides are TGTGCCAGCAGCTTAGATTTCGGGAGATTCACATGGGAGAGCAATCAGCCCCAGCATTTT. Residues: CASSLDFGRFTWESNQPQHF. The V and J genes are TRBV7-6 and TRBJ1-5; no firm D call. The germline V gene encodes CDR1 SGHVS and CDR2 FNYEAQ. The CDR3 runs 20 residues. Between the trimmed V and J ends, which lost 1 base and 1 base, there was a span of 23 bases.